The rows below give T cell receptor beta chains drawn from one sample of a study of graft-versus-host responses after intestinal transplantation. The protocol was immunoSEQ multiplex PCR, while the TCRdb copy is restricted to in-frame clones and leaves out a portion. Of about 14,000 clones in the sample, about a third are singletons; the top ten hold 2% to 2.5%. The specimen comprised alloreactive CD8+ T cells from a mixed lymphocyte reaction culture, sampled before intestinal transplant. These receptors all come from a human patient who received an intestinal transplant. Each CDR3 is given with its conserved first and last residue. The D gene is left open where the match is weak. The size of a clone is reported for some rows only, either as once, few or many, or as a class for expanded clones.

>TRBJ1-1|TRBV5-4|few|.
CASSLGVEAFF
TGTGCCAGCAGCTTGGGGGTCGAAGCTTTCTTT
>TRBJ2-3|TRBV2|.|.
CASSDPLLATDTQYF
TGTGCCAGCAGTGACCCCCTATTAGCGACAGATACGCAGTATTTT
>TRBJ2-7|TRBV2|.|.
CASTSLADEQYF
TGTGCCAGCACCTCCTTGGCGGACGAGCAGTACTTC
>TRBJ1-4|TRBV5-5|few|.
CASRLAQQNEKLFF
TGTGCCAGCAGATTGGCCCAACAGAATGAAAAACTGTTTTTT
>TRBJ1-5|TRBV6-1|medium-sized|.
CASSEVGGVNQPQHF
TGTGCCAGCAGTGAGGTGGGGGGGGTTAATCAGCCCCAGCATTTT
>TRBJ2-3|TRBV7-6|few|.
CASSILPDTQYF
TGTGCCAGCAGTATCTTACCAGATACGCAGTATTTT
>TRBJ2-3|TRBV7-9|.|TRBD1
CASSPGQFLYTQYF
TGTGCCAGCAGCCCGGGACAGTTTTTATATACGCAGTATTTT
>TRBJ2-1|TRBV27|.|.
CASSSSSNVHEQFF
TGTGCCAGCAGTTCTTCTAGTAACGTTCATGAGCAGTTCTTC
>TRBJ1-3|TRBV29-1|few|.
CSVEEGTGNTIYF
TGCAGCGTTGAGGAGGGAACTGGAAACACCATATATTTT
>TRBJ2-7|TRBV2|medium-sized|.
CASSAGPYRNYEQYF
TGTGCCAGCAGTGCGGGGCCCTACCGCAACTACGAGCAGTACTTC
>TRBJ2-7|TRBV6-1|.|.
CAGASGARFYEQYF
TGTGCCGGGGCCTCGGGGGCCCGTTTCTACGAGCAGTACTTC
>TRBJ1-2|TRBV5-6|few|.
CASSFGDGYTF
TGTGCCAGCAGCTTTGGAGATGGCTACACCTTC
>TRBJ1-1|TRBV4-1|.|TRBD1
CASSRPGQGNTEAFF
TGCGCCAGCAGCCGCCCGGGACAGGGAAACACTGAAGCTTTCTTT
>TRBJ2-7|TRBV5-4|.|.
CASSQDQGIYYEQYF
TGTGCCAGCAGCCAAGATCAGGGGATATACTACGAGCAGTACTTC
>TRBJ1-1|TRBV19|.|.
CASIWTASMNTEAFF
TGTGCCAGTATTTGGACAGCAAGCATGAACACTGAAGCTTTCTTT
>TRBJ2-7|TRBV15|medium-sized|TRBD1
CATSSERQGSYEQYF
TGTGCCACCAGCAGTGAAAGACAGGGCTCCTACGAGCAGTACTTC
>TRBJ2-7|TRBV11-2|.|.
CAESYGVDEQYF
TGTGCCGAGTCTTACGGCGTGGACGAGCAGTACTTC
>TRBJ1-1|TRBV19|.|.
CASGWTAGGNTEAFF
TGTGCCAGCGGGTGGACAGCCGGGGGGAACACTGAAGCTTTCTTT
>TRBJ1-1|TRBV6-5|.|TRBD1
CASSPGGTEAFF
TGTGCCAGCAGTCCAGGGGGCACTGAAGCTTTCTTT
>TRBJ2-3|TRBV6-6|few|.
CASSATGANTDTQYF
TGTGCCAGCAGTGCGACCGGGGCCAACACAGATACGCAGTATTTT
>TRBJ1-2|TRBV11-2|few|.
CASSSGVDSLAF
TGTGCCAGCAGCTCCGGGGTGGACAGCCTGGCCTTC
>TRBJ2-5|TRBV5-1|.|.
CASSLGSALRHYQETQYF
TGCGCCAGCAGCTTGGGTTCTGCCTTGCGACACTACCAAGAGACCCAGTACTTC
>TRBJ1-1|TRBV30|.|.
CAWSVLVGGEAFF
TGTGCCTGGAGTGTACTGGTTGGTGGTGAAGCTTTCTTT